This T cell receptor beta chain was captured in a study of CD8 T cells in Susac syndrome (dated by TCRdb to between 2018 and 2020). Describing the broader study: The study used repertoire sequencing to test whether antigen drove CD8+ T cell activation and differentiation in Susac syndrome. Study-wide conclusions, independent of this receptor: The number of individuals in the TCR sequencing and HLA analysis was acknowledged as relatively small.

RNA was extracted using the RNeasy kit, and roughly 0.45 to 1 microgram was reverse transcribed with random hexamers. The immunoSEQ multiplex PCR assay, which covers 54 Vbeta and 13 Jbeta segments, was used to amplify TCR beta CDR3 regions. To correct PCR amplification bias, a synthetic template baseline was used for both primer optimization and computational correction. For the original study's pipeline: Reads were annotated to V, D and J genes according to IMGT and were analyzed with immunoSEQ Analyzer, with only productive sequences retained. Clonality was computed as one minus Shannon entropy normalized by log2 of the number of productive unique sequences. For each patient and control, public and private clones were evaluated within the 100 most prevalent clones. Susac-specific clones were defined as absent from healthy and MS cohorts, about 1,100 published viral clones and other ImmuneACCESS disease sequences. TCRdb cleaned the public reads at Q25 with fastp, built clones with MiXCR and kept in-frame beta chains. Here each entry gathers all rows of one CDR3 protein and keeps the most common genes and DNA. These V and J calls originate from TCRdb's pipeline instead of the authors' own analysis. In this sample the table shows about 250,000 distinct CDR3 sequences, 93% of which occur a single time. 0.065% to 0.08% of the sample comes from the top ten.

High-throughput TCR beta sequencing profiled peripheral blood CD8+ and CD4+ T cells from healthy donors, Susac syndrome patients and multiple sclerosis patients. Treatment-naive patients with stable or active relapsing-remitting disease fulfilling revised McDonald criteria were used as multiple sclerosis controls. CD8+ TEMRA cells were enriched by FACS, while bulk CD8+ and CD4+ T cells were purified by magnetic negative isolation. Blood was drawn into EDTA tubes, processed within 24 hours, and PBMCs were isolated by density gradient centrifugation. PBMCs intended for TCR sequencing were cryopreserved in liquid nitrogen and thawed later in a water bath at 37 degrees C. A purity of at least 90% was achieved for sorted or isolated CD4+, CD8+ and CD8+ TEMRA cells. In the case of this clonotype: Its antigen is unknown. One base away there is no much larger clone; base qualities are not given.

The clonotype originates from a human donor with multiple sclerosis. The sample taken for sequencing was CD4+ T cells from PBMCs.

Here is the DNA: TGTGCCAGCTGGACAGGGGATGGACGGGGCACTGAAGCTTTCTTT. The translation is CASWTGDGRGTEAFF. The chain is assembled from TRBV19 and TRBJ1-1, and TRBD1 matches 9 of the central bases. In the germline V gene (reference sequence), CDR1 corresponds to LNHDA and CDR2 to SQIVND. The CDR3 sequence holds 15 residues, the cysteine and phenylalanine included. Kept here is only the CDR3 DNA, which spans 45 bases and is read in frame from base 1. V is pruned by 9 bases and J by 4 bases, leaving 12 bases of the junction without a gene match.